This T cell receptor (beta chain) was profiled in a study of blood T cell repertoires in COVID-19. The wider study: The United States, Italy and Spain were the sources of the acute and convalescent COVID-19 samples. Sources were T cells, B-cell-depleted T cells, or PBMCs; the material itself was cDNA or gDNA.

Authors' analysis steps: Estimation of nucleated cell counts relied on the amplification of reference gene primers. The assay was immunoSEQ multiplex PCR, and TCRdb's table has in-frame clones only and misses some. Clone size and the V and J calls come from that table; the DNA yielded D and trimming. The table lists roughly 360,000 clones, approximately 77% of them singletons. Trimming took 1 base from V and 0 from J, leaving 12 bases between them. The CDR3 is 16 residues long. Germline CDR1 and CDR2: MGHRA and YSYEKL. The source material was peripheral blood. V usage is TRBV4-1 and J usage is TRBJ1-1; TRBD1 is a possible D gene (6 bases). This receptor was taken from a human donor with acute or convalescent COVID-19. The donor label of this sample is uncertain. Here the CDR3 DNA reads TGCGCCAGCAGCCAAGGACAGGCTCACATGAACACTGAAGCTTTCTTT. This sequence encodes CASSQGQAHMNTEAFF.